The source of this T cell receptor beta chain is a study of blood T cells in healthy people across ages. A note on this clonotype: Its specificity is unknown.

The draw of peripheral blood yielded ten milliliters from each donor. Study findings and constraints: Higher naive T cell percentage went strongly together with higher TCR beta diversity.

Trimming shortened V by 4 bases and J by 6 bases, and 15 bases separated the two germline ends. Germline CDR1 reads SGHRS; CDR2 reads YFSETQ. The CDR3 runs 14 residues. A second about 7 to 12 cycle PCR used barcoded and J-beta primers. A 12-random-nucleotide template-switch adaptor tagged each cDNA molecule. TCRdb reprocessed the 5' RACE reads with MiXCR, giving one entry per CDR3 protein. The repertoire holds some 800,000 distinct CDR3 sequences, with roughly 44% as singletons. The source is a man aged 55 to 70 in good health. The genes are TRBV5-1 and TRBJ2-3; D unclear. The specimen was blood. DNA of the CDR3: TGCGCCAGCAGCCCACCGAAGAATGGTGATACGCAGTATTTT. It codes for CASSPPKNGDTQYF.